This TCR beta chain comes out of a study of T cell responses to AZD1222 COVID-19 vaccine. At the level of the study: Second-dose timings of about 4 or about 12 weeks were pooled. Broader study findings: Two AZD1222 administrations were followed by greater Spike-specific TCR breadth and depth. After the peak T cell response, and only then, were repertoires sampled.

Method: immunoSEQ multiplex PCR; TCRdb's copy keeps in-frame clones and lacks some. This sample has roughly 170,000 clones; around 93% occur once, and the top ten carry under 2.5%. This clone was seen a few times. Its antigen is unknown. Material: peripheral blood, obtained on day 0 of AZD1222 vaccination. The clonotype was recovered from an adult in good health.

The CDR3 loop is CASSQDRAKQYF. As DNA, the CDR3 is TGTGCCAGCAGCCAAGATCGGGCAAAGCAGTACTTC. The chain couples TRBV3-1 (or the pseudogene TRBV3-2) to TRBJ2-7; D remains unclear. The CDR3 is 12 residues long. Germline V gene sequence: CDR1 LGHDT, CDR2 YNNKEL (reference sequence). Trimming removed 0 bases from V and 8 bases from J, with 8 bases in between.